Listed here are 26 T cell receptor beta chains from one sample, sequenced in a study of blood T cell repertoires in COVID-19. TCRdb's copy holds only in-frame clones and misses some; the assay was immunoSEQ multiplex PCR. Here the sample spans about 76,000 clones, about 83% being singletons. The sequenced material came from peripheral blood. These TCRs come from a man in his thirties or forties with acute or convalescent COVID-19.

This chain joins TRBV6-5 and TRBJ1-1, with TRBD1 identical over 7 bases. The CDR3 runs to 13 residues. CDR1 is MNHEY and CDR2 is SVGAGI in the germline V gene. J gave up 5 bases and V 7 bases, and 7 bases lay outside the gene matches. The CDR3 nucleotides read TGTGCCAGCACCCGGACAGGAGAGACTGAAGCTTTCTTT. As protein: CASTRTGETEAFF.

The chain uses TRBV14 and TRBJ1-1; perhaps TRBD1 as D (5 bases). CDR3 size: 15 residues. The germline V gene has CDR1 SGHDN and CDR2 FVKESK. Between the trimmed V and J ends, which lost 1 base and 1 base, there was a span of 10 bases. CDR3 nucleotide sequence: TGTGCCAGCAGCCAAGGTTTGCAGGGGAACACTGAAGCTTTCTTT. As protein: CASSQGLQGNTEAFF.

This clone showed up just once. The chain has TRBV6-5 and TRBJ1-1, with D possibly matching TRBD1 (5 bases). Trimming cost V 6 bases and J 12 bases, with 23 bases left between them. CDR1 MNHEY and CDR2 SVGAGI come from the germline V gene. This CDR3 contains 14 residues. CDR3 sequence reads: CASRRPGSGQEPFF. CDR3 nucleotide sequence: TGTGCCAGCAGGCGACCGGGTTCAGGGCAGGAACCTTTCTTT.

V gene TRBV4-1 combines with J gene TRBJ2-1, with 8 bases that match TRBD2. The CDR3 is 20 amino acids. Germline assignment: CDR1 MGHRA and CDR2 YSYEKL. The ends lost 1 base at V and 0 bases at J; junction bases unmatched: 14. The CDR3 sequence is CASSQGAGGHRKSSYNEQFF. DNA for the CDR3: TGCGCCAGCAGCCAAGGGGCGGGAGGTCACCGGAAAAGCTCCTACAATGAGCAGTTCTTC.

J is TRBJ1-2 and V is TRBV6-6; TRBD1 agrees at 7 bases. Per germline, CDR1 MNHNY and CDR2 SVGAGI (reference sequence). The CDR3 length is 16 residues. Trimming at V came to 2 bases and at J to 2 bases, leaving 8 bases not matched to a gene. The DNA of the CDR3 is TGTGCCAGCAGTTACCTCGGGAAGGGGGCAAACTATGGCTACACCTTC. Its translation: CASSYLGKGANYGYTF.

J is TRBJ1-5 and V is TRBV30; unclear D gene. This CDR3 is 14 amino acids long. V was clipped by 1 base and J by 0 bases, with 7 bases between them. Germline lookup yields CDR1 GTSNPN and CDR2 SVGIG (reference sequence). The CDR3 bases are TGTGCCTGGAGTGCGAGTCTTAGCAATCAGCCCCAGCATTTT. Translation: CAWSASLSNQPQHF.

This clone is a singleton in its sample. This chain uses TRBV28 with TRBJ1-4, with D uncertain. The CDR3 sequence is 9 residues long. Trimming left V 4 bases short and J 14 bases short, with 5 bases between. From germline, CDR1 is MDHEN and CDR2 SYDVKM. The CDR3, as DNA: TGTGCCAGCAGTTGTCAGCTGTTTTTT. This sequence encodes CASSCQLFF.

The chain couples TRBV27 to TRBJ2-7, with 9 bases fitting TRBD1. V lost 9 bases to trimming and J lost 4 bases; unmatched junction nucleotides: 7. The CDR3 is 13 residues long. Germline V gene sequence: CDR1 MNHEY, CDR2 SMNVEV (reference sequence). CDR3 sequence reads: CARVRDREYEQYF. For the CDR3, the DNA is TGTGCCAGAGTCCGGGACAGGGAGTACGAGCAGTACTTC.

The chain links TRBV20-1 to TRBJ1-2; no reliable D call. Germline assignment: CDR1 DFQATT and CDR2 SNEGSKA (reference sequence). The CDR3 loop spans 22 amino acids. Between the trimmed V and J ends, which lost 3 bases and 2 bases, there was a span of 37 bases. The CDR3 spells CSASPIPGTTHSGTQINYGYTF. For the CDR3, the DNA is TGCAGTGCTAGTCCCATACCGGGAACAACCCACTCGGGAACACAAATCAACTATGGCTACACCTTC.

This clone was observed a handful of times. The chain couples TRBV19 to TRBJ1-5; TRBD1 aligns across 10 bases. CDR1 LNHDA and CDR2 SQIVND come from the germline V gene (reference sequence). CDR3 length equals 17 residues. V shed 2 bases and J 6 bases; nucleotides not matched to a gene: 10. Here the CDR3 DNA reads TGTGCCAGTAGTATAAGGCGGGGACAGGGGATTGGTCAGCCCCAGCATTTT. Protein product: CASSIRRGQGIGQPQHF. Full variable domain (rest looked up from reference TRBV19 and TRBJ1-5): DGGITQSPKYLFRKEGQNVTLSCEQNLNHDAMYWYRQDPGQGLRLIYYSQIVNDFQKGDIAEGYSVSREKKESFPLTVTSAQKNPTAFYLCASSIRRGQGIGQPQHFGDGTRLSIL.

This clone was seen a handful of times. This chain joins TRBV5-1 and TRBJ2-6; TRBD1 agrees at 10 bases. The V gene end was trimmed by 1 base and the J gene end by 1 base; junction bases not matched to a gene: 17. Germline values: CDR1 SGHRS, CDR2 YFSETQ. This CDR3 is 22 amino acids long. CDR3 region: CASSLTPLPDRGYYSGANVLTF. The DNA of the CDR3 is TGCGCCAGCAGCTTGACTCCTTTACCGGACAGGGGGTACTATTCTGGGGCCAACGTCCTGACTTTC.

The chain links TRBV5-1 to TRBJ2-5, with 10 bases lining up with TRBD1. V was pared by 4 bases and J by 4 bases, with 4 bases of the junction left unmatched. The germline CDR1 and CDR2 sequences are SGHRS and YFSETQ. The length of the CDR3 is 14 residues. The CDR3 region is CASSTGQGGETQYF. DNA for the CDR3: TGCGCCAGCAGCACCGGACAGGGGGGAGAGACCCAGTACTTC.

A note on this clone: A read error may produce the germline difference seen at one junction end. This chain joins TRBV29-1 and TRBJ1-3; unclear D gene. The CDR3 sequence is 13 residues long. Germline CDR1 is SQVTM and CDR2 is ANQGSEA. The DNA for the CDR3 is TGCAACGTTGCGAAGAGCTCTGGAAACACCATATATTTT. Amino acid sequence: CNVAKSSGNTIYF.

This clone was picked up one time. The chain recombines TRBV28 with TRBJ2-7; possible D gene TRBD1, 5 bases. V lost 5 bases to trimming and J lost 4 bases, with 18 bases between them. Germline values: CDR1 MDHEN, CDR2 SYDVKM. The CDR3 loop spans 15 amino acids. CDR3 in DNA: TGTGCCAGCAGTCCCAGGGTTCTCCTGCTGTACGAGCAGTACTTC. It is translated as CASSPRVLLLYEQYF.

The genes are TRBV5-1 and TRBJ2-1; 9 bases fit TRBD2. The CDR3 consists of 16 residues. Trimming at V came to 4 bases and at J to 2 bases, leaving 7 bases not matched to a gene. Germline CDR1 and CDR2: SGHRS and YFSETQ. The CDR3 spells CASSPAGGLPYNEQFF. The CDR3 DNA reads as TGCGCCAGCAGCCCGGCGGGAGGGCTACCCTACAATGAGCAGTTCTTC.

The chain joins TRBV27 to TRBJ1-2; D gene unclear. Germline CDR1 and CDR2: MNHEY and SMNVEV (reference sequence). The V end lost 6 bases, the J end lost 3 bases, and 17 bases lay between the germline ends. The CDR3 is 15 residues long. The CDR3 DNA follows: TGTGCCAGCAGCTGGGCTTCGGGGTTTCACTATGGCTACACCTTC. This codes for CASSWASGFHYGYTF.

The CDR3 DNA follows: TGTGCCAGCAGCCCCCCAAGTACCACAATAGCGAGGAGCTCCTACGAGCAGTACTTC. It codes for CASSPPSTTIARSSYEQYF. The V and J genes are TRBV7-8 and TRBJ2-7; TRBD2 might be the D (5 bases). The CDR3 is 19 residues long. The germline V gene encodes CDR1 SGHVS and CDR2 FQNEAQ. V was pared by 5 bases and J by 0 bases, with 26 bases between.

This chain uses TRBV5-1 with TRBJ2-3; D perhaps matches TRBD2 (5 bases). The CDR3 runs to 14 residues. V lost 5 bases and J 2 bases, leaving 12 bases between the germline ends. CDR1 is SGHRS and CDR2 is YFSETQ in the germline V gene. CDR3 loop: CASRRVGPTDTQYF. The CDR3 nucleotides read TGCGCCAGCAGGCGGGTGGGCCCCACAGATACGCAGTATTTT.

The chain recombines TRBV9 with TRBJ2-7, with D unresolved. Per germline, CDR1 SGDLS and CDR2 YYNGEE. The CDR3 loop spans 15 amino acids. V dropped 0 bases and J dropped 2 bases, with 12 bases sitting between them. The CDR3 DNA sequence: TGTGCCAGCAGCGTAGCTTCCGGGTCCGCCTACGAGCAGTACTTC. Protein product: CASSVASGSAYEQYF.

A single count supports this clone. The chain is built from TRBV7-9 and TRBJ1-1; 7 bases line up with TRBD1. Germline CDR1 and CDR2: SEHNR and FQNEAQ (reference sequence). The junction had 12 bases not matched to a gene; V was cut back by 6 bases and J by 5 bases. The CDR3 runs 15 residues. CDR3 region: CASRRGGTETTEAFF. The CDR3 nucleotides are TGTGCCAGCAGAAGAGGGGGGACAGAGACAACTGAAGCTTTCTTT.

This clone was seen only once. The chain couples TRBV11-2 to TRBJ2-1; TRBD2 is a possible D gene (6 bases). This CDR3 contains 15 residues. Germline CDR1 is SGHAT and CDR2 is FQNNGV. V was trimmed by 4 bases and J by 0 bases, leaving 10 bases between them. The CDR3 sequence: CASSSGRPSYNEQFF. DNA of the CDR3: TGTGCCAGCAGCTCCGGGAGACCCTCCTACAATGAGCAGTTCTTC.

This chain joins TRBV19 and TRBJ1-5; D remains ambiguous. The CDR3 runs to 13 residues. CDR1 and CDR2 (germline): LNHDA, SQIVND (reference sequence). V lost 0 bases, J lost 9 bases, and 9 bases lay in between. In DNA form, the CDR3 reads TGTGCCAGTAGTATAGATTATTTGTGGCCCCAGCATTTT. This gives the protein CASSIDYLWPQHF. Looking up the rest from reference TRBV19 and TRBJ1-5 gives the full variable domain: DGGITQSPKYLFRKEGQNVTLSCEQNLNHDAMYWYRQDPGQGLRLIYYSQIVNDFQKGDIAEGYSVSREKKESFPLTVTSAQKNPTAFYLCASSIDYLWPQHFGDGTRLSIL.

The chain uses TRBV27 and TRBJ2-3; 7 bases are shared with TRBD2. Germline V gene lookup returns CDR1 MNHEY and CDR2 SMNVEV (reference sequence). Trimming cost V 5 bases and J 2 bases; bases outside gene matches: 1. The CDR3 covers 13 residues. The CDR3 sequence is CASSRDYTDTQYF. DNA for the CDR3: TGTGCCAGCAGTCGGGACTACACAGATACGCAGTATTTT.

The chain is built from TRBV5-1 and TRBJ2-5, with 10 bases that match TRBD2. V was clipped by 4 bases and J by 2 bases; unmatched bases: 2. The CDR3 has 14 residues. Germline loops: CDR1 SGHRS, CDR2 YFSETQ. CDR3 residues: CASSTSGNQETQYF. In nucleotides, the CDR3 is TGCGCCAGCAGCACTAGCGGGAATCAAGAGACCCAGTACTTC.

This clone has ten or more counts. V is TRBV5-6 and J is TRBJ1-6; TRBD1 is a possible D gene (6 bases). CDR1 is SGHDT, CDR2 YYEEEE, per germline. V gave up 6 bases and J gave up 4 bases, with 17 bases separating them. The CDR3 totals 16 residues. The CDR3 DNA sequence: TGTGCCAGCACACGGGGGGCCGAGGGTTATAATTCACCCCTCCACTTT. Encoded protein: CASTRGAEGYNSPLHF.

The chain has TRBV20-1 and TRBJ1-1; 7 bases line up with TRBD1. Germline loops: CDR1 DFQATT, CDR2 SNEGSKA (reference sequence). The CDR3 contains 14 residues. Trimming cost V 3 bases and J 0 bases; bases outside gene matches: 4. CDR3 DNA sequence: TGCAGTGCTAGTGGGGACAGTCTGAACACTGAAGCTTTCTTT. The encoded protein is CSASGDSLNTEAFF.